The entry below describes one TCR beta chain. The antigen remains undetermined. This sample was included in a study of cytomegalovirus exposure and HLA in healthy donors. PCR amplification relied on 60 Vbeta primers (plus 13 Jbeta primers). The protocol was immunoSEQ multiplex PCR, while the TCRdb copy is restricted to in-frame clones and leaves out a portion. The table lists roughly 150,000 clones, roughly 77% of them singletons. V was cut by 3 bases and J by 2 bases, with 20 bases left in between. Germline lookup yields CDR1 MNHEY and CDR2 SMNVEV (reference sequence). The CDR3 consists of 17 residues. Study results and caveats: It was likely that a cluster of highly shared sequence variants was a sequencing artifact. Upon later analysis, HLA-associated TCR beta chains proved more clonally expanded than other, equally common chains. Roughly uniform depth of sequencing across donors was assumed in presence/absence analyses.

Sample: PBMCs. This rearrangement joins TRBV27 to TRBJ2-7, with D possibly TRBD1 on 7 matching bases. The receptor's source is a woman younger than 35 in good health and CMV-seronegative. CDR3 sequence reads: CASSFLYLGGQPYEQYF. CDR3 sequence (DNA): TGTGCCAGCAGTTTCCTATACCTCGGGGGACAGCCCTACGAGCAGTACTTC.